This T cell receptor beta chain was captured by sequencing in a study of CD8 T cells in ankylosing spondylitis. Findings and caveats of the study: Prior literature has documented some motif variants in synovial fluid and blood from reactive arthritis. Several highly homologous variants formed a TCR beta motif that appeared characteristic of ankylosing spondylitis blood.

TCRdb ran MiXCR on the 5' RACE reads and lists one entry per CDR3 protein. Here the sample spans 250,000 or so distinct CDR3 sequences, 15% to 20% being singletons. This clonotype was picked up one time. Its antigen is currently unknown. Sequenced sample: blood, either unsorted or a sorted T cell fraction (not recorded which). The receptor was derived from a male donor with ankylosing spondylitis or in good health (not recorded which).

The CDR3 region is CASSHLDSTDTQYF. The CDR3 DNA follows: TGTGCCAGCAGCCACCTAGACAGTACAGATACGCAGTATTTT. V is TRBV3-1 and J is TRBJ2-3, with a weak D call TRBD1 (5 bases). Germline V CDR1 and CDR2: LGHDT, YNNKEL (reference sequence). V lost 3 bases to trimming and J lost 3 bases, with 10 bases between them. The CDR3 sequence is 14 residues long.